This section outlines one T cell receptor (beta chain) sequence together with its context. Its target is not known. Trimming took off 1 base at V and 0 bases at J, with 16 bases between the two ends. The CDR3 contains 18 residues. Per the germline V gene, CDR1 is KGHSH and CDR2 is LQKENI. The sample belongs to a study of identical twins. The study's findings and limits: Within cord blood, abundant beta clonotypes carried fewer insertions, but memory repertoires showed no such trend.

TCRdb independently ran MiXCR on the 5' RACE reads; one entry per CDR3 protein. Of about 500,000 distinct CDR3 sequences in the sample, over 11% were seen once. The same sample was also used in a study of yellow fever vaccine responses in identical twins.

The receptor's source is a woman in her late teens or twenties in good health. The chain recombines TRBV18 with TRBJ2-1; maybe TRBD2 (6 bases). The sample was CD4+ T cells sorted from blood. The CDR3, as DNA: TGTGCCAGCTCACCACGGGGAGGATTCTCCAACTCCTACAATGAGCAGTTCTTC. Amino acids: CASSPRGGFSNSYNEQFF.